This T cell receptor beta chain was identified during a study of blood T cell repertoires in COVID-19 (dated by TCRdb to 2020 to 2021). Turning to the overall study: The collaborator samples originated in the United States, Italy and Spain and spanned the acute and convalescent phases of COVID-19. The material from the prospective study consisted of cDNA or gDNA derived from T cells, B-cell-depleted T cells, or PBMCs. The dataset comprised deeply sampled blood TCRbeta repertoires from subjects exposed to, actively infected with, or recovered from COVID-19. The repertoires were released in a freely available public database intended as a resource for research on the immune response to SARS-CoV-2. The samples were drawn from two sources: the first 160 participants of the ongoing ImmuneRACE study, and 1,000 to 1,500 subjects contributed by 6 global collaborators. The sample metadata nearly always contained a de-identified subject ID, COVID-19 status, age in years and sex. Where available, HLA class I and class II types were taken from metadata supplied by the sample provider and were not determined by assay-based typing.

The CDR3 sequence holds 13 residues, the cysteine and phenylalanine included. Of all the DNA, just the CDR3 is kept, 39 bases in frame from base 1. CDR1 and CDR2 were assigned from the germline V gene (reference sequence) as PRHDT and FYEKMQ. At the junction V is shortened by 6 bases and J by 2 bases, with 9 bases in between. One collaborating source in Seattle enrolled patients during active infection and followed them longitudinally through the course of disease. The collaborating institutions used their own protocols to collect whole blood in K2EDTA tubes. For TCRbeta analysis, collaborators shipped samples as frozen whole blood, isolated PBMCs, or DNA extracted from either of those sample types. Notes on this clone: The clone's antigen remains unknown. No much larger clonotype is one base removed from it; base qualities were not supplied.

Results the study describes overall, beyond this receptor: Clinical and demographic metadata were provided uncurated, with the amount varying by source and participant.

The immunoSEQ Assay, a bias-controlled multiplex PCR, was used to amplify TCRbeta CDR3 regions from genomic DNA. In the paper's pipeline: The number of nucleated cells in each sample was estimated by amplification of reference gene primers within the assay. To quantify the absolute abundance of each unique TCRbeta CDR3 rearrangement, sequence reads were collapsed and filtered. Productive Simpson clonality was computed per sample as the square root of Simpson's diversity index over productive rearrangements. TCRdb stores this immuneACCESS table with in-frame sequences only. Part of the clones is absent; in the studies checked, under half of the shortfall reflects unresolved V genes, and no reason is known for the rest. From that table come the V and J calls and clone size; the DNA was used to work out D and trimming. This sample holds 150,000 or so clones; more than 80% were observed only once. Roughly 13% of the sample is in the top ten clones.

The chain links TRBV13 with TRBJ2-3; the D region possibly corresponds to TRBD2 (5 bases align). The TCR comes from a man aged 18 to 29 with COVID-19, enrolled during active disease. Sequencing used peripheral blood. The encoded CDR3 is CASRAGHTDTQYF. The sequenced DNA is TGTGCCAGCAGGGCGGGTCACACAGATACGCAGTATTTT.